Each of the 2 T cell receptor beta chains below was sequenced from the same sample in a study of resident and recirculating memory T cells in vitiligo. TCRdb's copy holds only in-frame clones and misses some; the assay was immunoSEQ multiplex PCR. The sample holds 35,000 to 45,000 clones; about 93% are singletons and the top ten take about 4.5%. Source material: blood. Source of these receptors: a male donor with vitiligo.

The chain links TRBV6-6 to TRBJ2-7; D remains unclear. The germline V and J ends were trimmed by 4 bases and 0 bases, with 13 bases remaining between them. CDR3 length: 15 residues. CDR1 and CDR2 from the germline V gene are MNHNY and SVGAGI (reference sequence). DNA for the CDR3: TGTGCCAGCAGTTCGCCAACCCTGAGCTCCTACGAGCAGTACTTC. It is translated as CASSSPTLSSYEQYF.

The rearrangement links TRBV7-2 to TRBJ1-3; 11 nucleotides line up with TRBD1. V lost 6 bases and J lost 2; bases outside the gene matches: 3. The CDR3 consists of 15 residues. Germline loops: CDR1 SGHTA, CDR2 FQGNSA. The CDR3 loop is CASSQDRGPGNTIYF. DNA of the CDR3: TGTGCCAGCAGTCAGGACAGGGGGCCTGGAAACACCATATATTTT.